This TCR beta chain was found in a study of cytomegalovirus exposure and HLA in healthy donors. Study background: According to later analysis, the same platform produced the 110 or so validation and 600 to 800 first-cohort repertoires.

While the first cohort had 600 to 800 subjects, the donors belonged to the separate validation cohort of 100 to 150 subjects. Using immunoSEQ multiplex PCR, the repertoire was profiled, and TCRdb retains in-frame clones only, with some absent. The data contain about 120,000 clones, over 75% of them seen just once; the ten biggest clones take up about 6.3%. General study findings and limits: Associated with cytomegalovirus, according to the listing, were some 150 TCR beta chains. While the bulk of TCR sequences proved rare, some public TCRs turned up in many donors.

Comment on this clone: Its specificity is not known.

The ends were cut back, 4 bases at V and 2 bases at J, with 11 bases in the middle. The germline CDR1 and CDR2 sequences are SGHRS and YFSETQ. There are 14 residues in the CDR3. The chain employs TRBV5-1 and TRBJ2-3; D possibly corresponds to TRBD1 (6 bases). Sequenced material: PBMCs. This TCR was recovered from a young woman in good health and CMV-seropositive. Here the CDR3 DNA reads TGCGCCAGCAGCACACAGGGAAACACAGATACGCAGTATTTT. Translation: CASSTQGNTDTQYF.